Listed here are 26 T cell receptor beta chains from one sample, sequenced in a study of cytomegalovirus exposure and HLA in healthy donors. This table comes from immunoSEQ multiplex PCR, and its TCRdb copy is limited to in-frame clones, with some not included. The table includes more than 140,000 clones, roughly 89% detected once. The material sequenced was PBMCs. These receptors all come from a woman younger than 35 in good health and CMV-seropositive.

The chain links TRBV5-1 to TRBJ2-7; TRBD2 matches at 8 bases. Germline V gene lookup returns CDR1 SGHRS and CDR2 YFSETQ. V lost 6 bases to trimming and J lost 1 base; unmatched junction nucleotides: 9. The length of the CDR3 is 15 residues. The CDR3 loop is CASNFRAGASYEQYF. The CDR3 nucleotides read TGCGCCAGCAACTTCAGAGCGGGGGCATCCTACGAGCAGTACTTC.

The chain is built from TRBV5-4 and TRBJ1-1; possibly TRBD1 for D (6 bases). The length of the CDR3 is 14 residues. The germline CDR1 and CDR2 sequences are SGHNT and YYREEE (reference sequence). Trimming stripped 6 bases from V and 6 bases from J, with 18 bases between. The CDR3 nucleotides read TGTGCCAGCACTTTGGGGGCAGGATCAGCTGAAGCTTTCTTT. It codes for CASTLGAGSAEAFF.

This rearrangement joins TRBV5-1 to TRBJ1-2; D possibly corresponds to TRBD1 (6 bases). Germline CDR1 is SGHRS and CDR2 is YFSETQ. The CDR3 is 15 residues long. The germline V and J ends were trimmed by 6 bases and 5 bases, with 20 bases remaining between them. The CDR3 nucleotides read TGCGCCAGCAAGACACGGGAGGGGCAGGGGTATGGCTACACCTTC. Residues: CASKTREGQGYGYTF.

The CDR3 DNA sequence: TGTGCCATCAGTGAGAGAGCGGGCTCCTACAATGAGCAGTTCTTC. It yields the protein CAISERAGSYNEQFF. The V and J genes are TRBV10-3 and TRBJ2-1; a possible D gene is TRBD2 (6 bases). V was cut by 2 bases and J by 0 bases, with 8 bases left in between. This CDR3 is built from 15 residues. Per germline, CDR1 ENHRY and CDR2 SYGVKD.

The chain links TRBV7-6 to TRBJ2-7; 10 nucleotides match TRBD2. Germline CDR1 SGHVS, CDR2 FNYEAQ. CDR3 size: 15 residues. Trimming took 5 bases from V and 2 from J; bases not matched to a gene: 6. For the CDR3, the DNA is TGTGCCAGCAGCGACGGGACTAGCGCAACCTACGAGCAGTACTTC. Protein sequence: CASSDGTSATYEQYF.

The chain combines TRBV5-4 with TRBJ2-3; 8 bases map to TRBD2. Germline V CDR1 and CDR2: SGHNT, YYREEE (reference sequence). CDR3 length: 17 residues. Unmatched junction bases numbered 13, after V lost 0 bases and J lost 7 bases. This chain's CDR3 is CASSLAPPSGSFYTQYF. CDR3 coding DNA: TGTGCCAGCAGCTTGGCCCCGCCCAGCGGGAGCTTTTATACGCAGTATTTT.

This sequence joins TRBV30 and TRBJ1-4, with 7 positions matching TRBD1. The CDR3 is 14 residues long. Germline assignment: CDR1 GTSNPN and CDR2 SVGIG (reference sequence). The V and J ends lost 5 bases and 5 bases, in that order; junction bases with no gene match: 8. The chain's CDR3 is CAWAAGTENEKLFF. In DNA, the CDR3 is TGTGCCTGGGCCGCCGGGACAGAAAATGAAAAACTGTTTTTT.

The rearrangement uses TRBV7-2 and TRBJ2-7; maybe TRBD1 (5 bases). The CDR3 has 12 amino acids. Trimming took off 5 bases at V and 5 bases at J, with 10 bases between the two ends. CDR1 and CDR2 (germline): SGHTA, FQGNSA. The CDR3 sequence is CASSRTKDEQYF. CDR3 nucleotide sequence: TGTGCCAGCAGCCGGACAAAGGACGAGCAGTACTTC.

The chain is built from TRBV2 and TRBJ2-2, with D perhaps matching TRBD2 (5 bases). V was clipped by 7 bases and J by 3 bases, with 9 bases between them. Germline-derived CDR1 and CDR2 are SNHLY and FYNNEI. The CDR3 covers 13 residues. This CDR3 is CASTRADTGELFF. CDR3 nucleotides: TGTGCCAGCACCAGAGCGGACACCGGGGAGCTGTTTTTT.

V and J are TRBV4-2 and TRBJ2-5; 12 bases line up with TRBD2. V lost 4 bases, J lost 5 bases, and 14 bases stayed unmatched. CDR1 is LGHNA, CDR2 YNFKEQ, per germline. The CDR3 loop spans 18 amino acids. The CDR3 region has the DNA TGTGCCAGCAGCCTAGGACTAGCGGGAACTCAAGAGGGTGAGACCCAGTACTTC. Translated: CASSLGLAGTQEGETQYF.

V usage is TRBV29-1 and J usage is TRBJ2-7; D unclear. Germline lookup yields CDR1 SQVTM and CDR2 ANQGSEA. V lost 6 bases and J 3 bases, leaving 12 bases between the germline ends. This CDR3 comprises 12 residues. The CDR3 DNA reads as TGCAGCGTCGCAACTCGAAGCTACGAGCAGTACTTC. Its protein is CSVATRSYEQYF.

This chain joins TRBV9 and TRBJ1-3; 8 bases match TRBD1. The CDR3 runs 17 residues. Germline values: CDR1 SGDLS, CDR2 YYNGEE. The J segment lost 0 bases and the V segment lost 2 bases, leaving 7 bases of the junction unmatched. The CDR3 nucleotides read TGTGCCAGCAGCGTCCGGGACAGGCCTTACTCTGGAAACACCATATATTTT. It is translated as CASSVRDRPYSGNTIYF. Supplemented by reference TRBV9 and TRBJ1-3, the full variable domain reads DSGVTQTPKHLITATGQRVTLRCSPRSGDLSVYWYQQSLDQGLQFLIQYYNGEERAKGNILERFSAQQFPDLHSELNLSSLELGDSALYFCASSVRDRPYSGNTIYFGEGSWLTVV.

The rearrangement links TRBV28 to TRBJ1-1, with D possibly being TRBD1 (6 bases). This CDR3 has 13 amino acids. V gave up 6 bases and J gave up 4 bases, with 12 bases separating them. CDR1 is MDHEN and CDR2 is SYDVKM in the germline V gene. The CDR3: CASRPQGTTEAFF. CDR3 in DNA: TGTGCCAGCAGACCACAGGGAACCACTGAAGCTTTCTTT.

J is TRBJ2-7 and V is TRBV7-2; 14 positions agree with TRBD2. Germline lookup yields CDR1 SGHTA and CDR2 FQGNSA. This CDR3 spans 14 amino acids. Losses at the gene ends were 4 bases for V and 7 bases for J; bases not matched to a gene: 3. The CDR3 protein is CASSWTSGRREQYF. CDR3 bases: TGTGCCAGCAGCTGGACTAGCGGGAGGAGGGAGCAGTACTTC.

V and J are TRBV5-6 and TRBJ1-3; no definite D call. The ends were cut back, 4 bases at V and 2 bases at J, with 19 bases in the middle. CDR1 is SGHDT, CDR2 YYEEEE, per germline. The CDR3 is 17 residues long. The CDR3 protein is CASSPDFGRPAGNTIYF. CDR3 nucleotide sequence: TGTGCCAGCAGCCCTGACTTCGGCCGGCCCGCTGGAAACACCATATATTTT.

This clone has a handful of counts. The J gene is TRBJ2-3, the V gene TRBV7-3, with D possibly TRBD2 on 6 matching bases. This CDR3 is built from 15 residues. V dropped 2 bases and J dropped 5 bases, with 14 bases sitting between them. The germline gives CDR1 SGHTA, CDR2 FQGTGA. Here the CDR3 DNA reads TGTGCCAGCAGCTTAGGGGGAGGTGTGAGAGATACGCAGTATTTT. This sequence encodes CASSLGGGVRDTQYF.

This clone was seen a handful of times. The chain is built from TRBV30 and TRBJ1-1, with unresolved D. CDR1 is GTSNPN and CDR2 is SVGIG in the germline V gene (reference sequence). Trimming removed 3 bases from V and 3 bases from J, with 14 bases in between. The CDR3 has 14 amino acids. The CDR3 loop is CAWRAGGSDTEAFF. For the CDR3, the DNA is TGTGCCTGGAGGGCGGGAGGGTCGGACACTGAAGCTTTCTTT.

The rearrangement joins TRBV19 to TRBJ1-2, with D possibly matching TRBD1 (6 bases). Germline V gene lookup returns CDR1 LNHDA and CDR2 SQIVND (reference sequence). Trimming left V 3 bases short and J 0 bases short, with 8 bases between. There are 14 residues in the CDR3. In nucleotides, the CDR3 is TGTGCCAGTAGTATCAGGACAGCTAACTATGGCTACACCTTC. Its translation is CASSIRTANYGYTF.

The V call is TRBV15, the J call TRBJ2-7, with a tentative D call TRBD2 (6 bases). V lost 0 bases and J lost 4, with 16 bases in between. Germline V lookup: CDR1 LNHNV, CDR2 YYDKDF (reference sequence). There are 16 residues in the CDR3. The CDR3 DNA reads TGTGCCACCAGCAGAGAGCCCAGACTAGGAGGTTACGAGCAGTACTTC. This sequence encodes CATSREPRLGGYEQYF.

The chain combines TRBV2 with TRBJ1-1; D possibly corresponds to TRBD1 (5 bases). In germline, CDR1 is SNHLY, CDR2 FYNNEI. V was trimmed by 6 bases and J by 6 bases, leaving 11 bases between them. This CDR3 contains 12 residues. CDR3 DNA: TGTGCCAGCAGGGGGGGTACCGCTGAAGCTTTCTTT. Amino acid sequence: CASRGGTAEAFF.

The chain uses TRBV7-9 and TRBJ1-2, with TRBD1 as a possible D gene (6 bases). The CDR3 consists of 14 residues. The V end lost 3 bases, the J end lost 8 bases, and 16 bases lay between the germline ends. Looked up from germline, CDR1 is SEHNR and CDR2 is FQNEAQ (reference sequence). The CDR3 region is CASSFSTGRLGYTF. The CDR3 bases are TGTGCCAGCAGCTTTTCGACAGGCCGATTGGGCTACACCTTC.

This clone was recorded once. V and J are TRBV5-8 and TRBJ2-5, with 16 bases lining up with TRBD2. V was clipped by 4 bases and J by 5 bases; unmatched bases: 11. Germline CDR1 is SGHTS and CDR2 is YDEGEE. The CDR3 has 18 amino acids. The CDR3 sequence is CASSDRLGTSGREETQYF. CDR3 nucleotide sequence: TGTGCCAGCAGCGACCGACTAGGGACTAGCGGGAGGGAGGAGACCCAGTACTTC.

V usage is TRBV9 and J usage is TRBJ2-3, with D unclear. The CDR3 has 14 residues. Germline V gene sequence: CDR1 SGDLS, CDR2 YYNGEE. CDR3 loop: CVVPVAAHNDTQYF. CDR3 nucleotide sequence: TGTGTAGTACCAGTAGCAGCACACAACGATACGCAGTATTTT. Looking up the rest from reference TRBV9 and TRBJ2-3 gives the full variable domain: DSGVTQTPKHLITATGQRVTLRCSPRSGDLSVYWYQQSLDQGLQFLIQYYNGEERAKGNILERFSAQQFPDLHSELNLSSLELGDSALYFCVVPVAAHNDTQYFGPGTRLTVL.

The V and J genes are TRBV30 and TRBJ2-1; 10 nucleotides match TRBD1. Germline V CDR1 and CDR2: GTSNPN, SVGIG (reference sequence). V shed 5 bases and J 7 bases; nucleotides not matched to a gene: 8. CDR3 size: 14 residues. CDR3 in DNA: TGTGCCTGGGAACCGGGACAGGGGATGAATGAGCAGTTCTTC. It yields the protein CAWEPGQGMNEQFF. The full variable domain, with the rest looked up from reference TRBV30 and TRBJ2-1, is SQTIHQWPATLVQPVGSPLSLECTVEGTSNPNLYWYRQAAGRGLQLLFYSVGIGQISSEVPQNLSASRPQDRQFILSSKKLLLSDSGFYLCAWEPGQGMNEQFFGPGTRLTVL.

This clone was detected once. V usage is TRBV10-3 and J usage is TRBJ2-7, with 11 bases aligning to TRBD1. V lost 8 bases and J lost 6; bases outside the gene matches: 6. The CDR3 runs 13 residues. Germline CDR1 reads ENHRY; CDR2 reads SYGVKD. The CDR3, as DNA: TGTGCCATCCGTCCGGGACAGGGGGGCGAGCAGTACTTC. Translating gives CAIRPGQGGEQYF.

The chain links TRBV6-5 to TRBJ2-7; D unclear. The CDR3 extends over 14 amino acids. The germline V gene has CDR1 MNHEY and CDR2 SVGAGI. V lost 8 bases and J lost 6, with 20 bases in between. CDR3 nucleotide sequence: TGTGCCAGCCACCCAAGAGCCCCAGCAGGCGAGCAGTACTTC. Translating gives CASHPRAPAGEQYF.